Sequencing of this T cell receptor (beta chain) was carried out in a study of T cell repertoires in cytomegalovirus infection. In the case of this clonotype: The junction shows a germline mismatch at one end, possibly a read error.

TCRdb passed the reads through MiXCR, listing each CDR3 protein once. Of around 630,000 distinct CDR3 sequences in the sample, 24% are singletons; the top ten hold 6.5% to 10%. CDR3 length: 16 residues. Germline V CDR1 and CDR2: MGHRA, YSYEKL. The chain uses TRBV4-1 and TRBJ2-2; the D call may be TRBD1 or TRBD2 (6 bases each). This TCR was recovered from a human donor in good health (CMV status not recorded). Some clones in this sample may be carry-over from other donors' samples. Sequenced material: CD8+ T cells from PBMCs. For the CDR3, the DNA is TGCACCAGCAGCCAGTCCTCCGGGGGCCTAACCGGGGAGCTGTTTTTT. This gives the protein CTSSQSSGGLTGELFF.